A single sample is the source of the 29 T cell receptor beta chains below, sequenced in a study of shared clonotypes between healthy human individuals. Profiling relied on immunoSEQ multiplex PCR, and the TCRdb table lists in-frame clones only, not all of them. The table lists about 1.1 million clones, approximately 80% of them singletons, with about 0.94% in the top ten. Source material: memory CD4+ T cells from PBMCs. The subset here: CD45RA-negative fraction. The source of these receptors is a man aged 18-30 years in good health. Some clones in this sample may be carry-over from other donors' samples.

The gene calls are TRBV7-2 and TRBJ2-7; TRBD2 is a possible D gene (5 bases). Trimming took 7 bases from V and 0 from J, leaving 13 bases between them. CDR1 and CDR2 from the germline V gene are SGHTA and FQGNSA. CDR3 size: 14 residues. The CDR3 protein is CASTAQRDSYEQYF. The DNA for the CDR3 is TGTGCCAGCACCGCTCAGAGGGACTCCTACGAGCAGTACTTC.

The chain employs TRBV4-3 and TRBJ2-1, with 9 bases identical to TRBD2. CDR1 and CDR2 from the germline V gene are LGHNA and YSLEER. The V and J ends lost 3 bases and 2 bases, in that order; junction bases with no gene match: 14. The length of the CDR3 is 19 residues. The CDR3 spells CASSQGAAGGGKAYNEQFF. In nucleotides, the CDR3 is TGCGCCAGCAGCCAGGGGGCAGCGGGAGGAGGTAAGGCCTACAATGAGCAGTTCTTC.

This chain joins TRBV20-1 and TRBJ1-1; weak D call: TRBD1 (6 bases). Germline CDR1 is DFQATT and CDR2 is SNEGSKA (reference sequence). This CDR3 comprises 11 residues. This chain's CDR3 is CSATGSAEAFF. The DNA for the CDR3 is TGCAGCGCCACAGGGTCCGCTGAAGCTTTCTTT.

This clone came up a few times. This chain links TRBV29-1 with TRBJ2-5; D unresolved. Germline V gives CDR1 SQVTM, CDR2 ANQGSEA. The CDR3 totals 13 residues. The V gene lost 4 bases and the J gene lost 1 base, with 10 bases spanning the gap. The CDR3, as DNA: TGCAGCGTTGGTTATCAAATCCAAGAGACCCAGTACTTC. It is translated as CSVGYQIQETQYF. Full variable domain (remainder filled in from reference TRBV29-1 and TRBJ2-5): SAVISQKPSRDICQRGTSLTIQCQVDSQVTMMFWYRQQPGQSLTLIATANQGSEATYESGFVIDKFPISRPNLTFSTLTVSNMSPEDSSIYLCSVGYQIQETQYFGPGTRLLVL.

This chain links TRBV29-1 with TRBJ2-3; TRBD2 matches at 16 bases. CDR1 and CDR2 from the germline V gene are SQVTM and ANQGSEA. The CDR3 spans 13 residues. The J segment lost 14 bases and the V segment lost 1 base, leaving 3 bases of the junction unmatched. The CDR3 is CSVEGGLAGGRYF. The CDR3 DNA reads as TGCAGCGTTGAAGGGGGACTAGCGGGAGGGCGGTATTTT.

Worth noting for this clone: This sample also contains other DNA sequences that code for the same CDR3. This chain links TRBV5-1 with TRBJ2-5; D is unclear. This CDR3 comprises 13 residues. Germline CDR1 and CDR2: SGHRS and YFSETQ. V lost 0 bases and J lost 0, with 3 bases in between. DNA for the CDR3: TGCGCCAGCAGCTTGGACAACCAAGAGACCCAGTACTTC. Its protein is CASSLDNQETQYF.

The V and J genes are TRBV19 and TRBJ1-1, with 7 bases aligning to TRBD1. The ends lost 6 bases at V and 5 bases at J; junction bases unmatched: 6. CDR1 and CDR2 from the germline V gene are LNHDA and SQIVND (reference sequence). CDR3 length: 13 amino acids. The CDR3 DNA follows: TGTGCCAGTAGCCCCAGGGGGGGGACTGAAGCTTTCTTT. This encodes CASSPRGGTEAFF.

This chain joins TRBV9 and TRBJ1-4, with unresolved D. V lost 3 bases and J lost 0, with 3 bases in between. CDR3 size: 13 residues. Germline CDR1 and CDR2: SGDLS and YYNGEE. As DNA, the CDR3 is TGTGCCAGCAGCGGGACAACTAATGAAAAACTGTTTTTT. The encoded protein is CASSGTTNEKLFF.

This sequence joins TRBV6-6 and TRBJ2-2, with a weak D call TRBD2 (5 bases). Germline values: CDR1 MNHNY, CDR2 SVGAGI (reference sequence). V was clipped by 7 bases and J by 2 bases, with 8 bases between them. The CDR3 totals 13 residues. CDR3: CASTSRNTGELFF. The DNA of the CDR3 is TGTGCCAGCACTAGCAGAAACACCGGGGAGCTGTTTTTT.

The chain employs TRBV28 and TRBJ1-1, with a weak D call TRBD1 (6 bases). The CDR3 contains 12 residues. The germline gives CDR1 MDHEN, CDR2 SYDVKM. Deletions cut 9 bases from V and 6 bases from J, with 14 bases between. The CDR3 sequence is CASHGGAAEAFF. The CDR3 DNA sequence: TGTGCCAGTCATGGGGGCGCGGCTGAAGCTTTCTTT.

This chain links TRBV6-1 with TRBJ1-3; tentative D call: TRBD1 (6 bases). CDR1 is MNHNS, CDR2 SASEGT, per germline. This CDR3 has 15 residues. V lost 6 bases and J 0 bases, leaving 12 bases between the germline ends. As DNA, the CDR3 is TGTGCCAGCAGCCGGGACACCGGCTCTGGAAACACCATATATTTT. It encodes CASSRDTGSGNTIYF.

This rearrangement joins TRBV5-6 to TRBJ1-2; 9 nucleotides match TRBD1. CDR1 and CDR2 (germline): SGHDT, YYEEEE. V trimming: 4 bases; J trimming: 4 bases; junction bases outside the gene matches: 11. This CDR3 is built from 16 residues. The CDR3 region is CASSPSGTGRGYGYTF. CDR3 bases: TGTGCCAGCAGCCCGTCCGGGACAGGGCGCGGCTATGGCTACACCTTC.

The rearrangement links TRBV5-4 to TRBJ2-7, with 10 bases lining up with TRBD1. The CDR3 length is 14 residues. Germline CDR1 and CDR2: SGHNT and YYREEE (reference sequence). The V segment lost 3 bases and the J segment 6 bases; nucleotides outside the gene matches: 6. CDR3 sequence: CASSSPGQGFEQYF. For the CDR3, the DNA is TGTGCCAGCAGCTCACCGGGACAGGGGTTCGAGCAGTACTTC.

This clone was counted a single time. The chain couples TRBV7-3 to TRBJ2-3, with D unresolved. Trimming removed 4 bases at V and 10 bases at J, with 15 bases between. Looked up from germline, CDR1 is SGHTA and CDR2 is FQGTGA. The CDR3 runs to 13 residues. This chain's CDR3 is CASSSQIENPQYF. Written as DNA, the CDR3 is TGTGCCAGCAGCTCACAGATTGAGAATCCGCAGTATTTT.

The rearrangement joins TRBV5-8 to TRBJ1-5; 10 bases line up with TRBD1. V was pared by 3 bases and J by 5 bases, with 5 bases of the junction left unmatched. CDR3 size: 15 residues. Germline-derived CDR1 and CDR2 are SGHTS and YDEGEE. CDR3 loop: CASSYGTGVDQPQHF. DNA for the CDR3: TGTGCCAGCAGCTACGGGACAGGGGTGGATCAGCCCCAGCATTTT.

The V and J genes are TRBV30 and TRBJ2-2; tentative D call: TRBD2 (5 bases). The CDR3 totals 15 residues. Germline CDR1 reads GTSNPN; CDR2 reads SVGIG (reference sequence). Trimming shortened V by 1 base and J by 6 bases, and 15 bases separated the two germline ends. CDR3 in DNA: TGTGCCTGGAGTGATCCCTTTAGGAGGTCCGGGGAGCTGTTTTTT. The encoded protein is CAWSDPFRRSGELFF.

The chain employs TRBV27 and TRBJ1-1; unclear D gene. V lost 1 base and J 7 bases, leaving 19 bases between the germline ends. Per the germline V gene, CDR1 is MNHEY and CDR2 is SMNVEV (reference sequence). The CDR3 covers 16 residues. The CDR3 nucleotides read TGTGCCAGCAGTTTATTATTGGTCAGCTCCCCGGGTGAAGCTTTCTTT. Encoded protein: CASSLLLVSSPGEAFF.

This clone has a handful of counts. This chain uses TRBV7-9 with TRBJ1-1; D is unclear. The CDR3 covers 12 residues. V lost 5 bases to trimming and J lost 0 bases, with 4 bases between them. Germline assignment: CDR1 SEHNR and CDR2 FQNEAQ (reference sequence). The CDR3 here is CASSNMNTEAFF. The CDR3 region has the DNA TGTGCCAGCAGCAACATGAACACTGAAGCTTTCTTT.

V gene TRBV2 combines with J gene TRBJ2-7; 7 bases align to TRBD2. CDR1 and CDR2 from the germline V gene are SNHLY and FYNNEI. The CDR3 runs 12 residues. With 6 bases clipped from V and 2 bases from J, the junction kept 1 base outside the gene matches. The CDR3 DNA is TGTGCCAGCAGAGGACTAGCCTACGAGCAGTACTTC. This encodes CASRGLAYEQYF.

The genes are TRBV19 and TRBJ2-1, with TRBD2 matching over 7 bases. Germline lookup yields CDR1 LNHDA and CDR2 SQIVND (reference sequence). V lost 10 bases to trimming and J lost 0 bases; unmatched junction nucleotides: 12. This CDR3 contains 16 residues. The CDR3 region is CATQDLGGSSYNEQFF. The CDR3 nucleotides are TGTGCCACCCAGGACCTCGGGGGGAGCTCCTACAATGAGCAGTTCTTC. The variable domain in full, completed from reference TRBV19 and TRBJ2-1, reads DGGITQSPKYLFRKEGQNVTLSCEQNLNHDAMYWYRQDPGQGLRLIYYSQIVNDFQKGDIAEGYSVSREKKESFPLTVTSAQKNPTAFYLCATQDLGGSSYNEQFFGPGTRLTVL.

V and J are TRBV28 and TRBJ1-1, with D uncertain. The CDR3 runs 17 residues. V was trimmed by 8 bases and J by 0 bases, leaving 22 bases between them. From germline, CDR1 is MDHEN and CDR2 SYDVKM. The CDR3 loop is CASPPAGRSNLNTEAFF. The CDR3 DNA is TGTGCCAGCCCCCCGGCGGGCAGGTCGAACCTGAACACTGAAGCTTTCTTT.

V usage is TRBV19 and J usage is TRBJ1-5; no firm D call. The CDR3 loop spans 13 amino acids. Germline assignment: CDR1 LNHDA and CDR2 SQIVND (reference sequence). Between the trimmed V and J ends, which lost 3 bases and 6 bases, there was a span of 9 bases. The CDR3 DNA follows: TGTGCCAGTAGTATCGGGGAGGGTCAGCCCCAGCATTTT. Protein sequence: CASSIGEGQPQHF.

The V and J genes are TRBV10-3 and TRBJ2-1; 9 bases align to TRBD2. Germline CDR1 and CDR2: ENHRY and SYGVKD. This CDR3 is 16 amino acids long. V lost 7 bases to trimming and J lost 5 bases; unmatched junction nucleotides: 12. The CDR3 is CAINGPAGGPNNEQFF. The DNA for the CDR3 is TGTGCCATCAATGGCCCCGCGGGAGGGCCGAACAATGAGCAGTTCTTC.

Concerning this clone itself: Within the sample, other DNA sequences also encode this same CDR3. V gene TRBV5-1 combines with J gene TRBJ2-1; D possibly uses TRBD1 or TRBD2 (5 bases each). Germline V gene lookup returns CDR1 SGHRS and CDR2 YFSETQ. The CDR3 totals 15 residues. V shed 0 bases and J shed 0 bases, with 7 bases lying between them. CDR3 protein: CASSLGGSSYNEQFF. In DNA, the CDR3 is TGCGCCAGCAGCTTGGGGGGGAGCTCCTACAATGAGCAGTTCTTC.

This chain uses TRBV2 with TRBJ1-2; D is unresolved. The CDR3 spans 13 residues. CDR1 SNHLY and CDR2 FYNNEI come from the germline V gene. The germline V and J ends were trimmed by 1 base and 6 bases, with 9 bases remaining between them. This chain's CDR3 is CASSEGPADGYTF. CDR3 nucleotide sequence: TGTGCCAGCAGTGAAGGGCCCGCGGATGGCTACACCTTC.

This clone was observed a single time. This probably arose from a read error, given a far larger clone one base away. This sample also contains other DNA sequences that code for the same CDR3. This chain links TRBV2 with TRBJ2-7, with TRBD2 matching over 7 bases. The trim removed 10 bases at V and 1 base at J, leaving 13 bases unmatched. This CDR3 has 15 residues. Germline assignment: CDR1 SNHLY and CDR2 FYNNEI. The CDR3 region has the DNA TGTGCCACACCCGGGGCTAGCGGTAGGTCCTACGAGCAGTACTTC. Protein product: CATPGASGRSYEQYF.

A word on this clone: Other DNA variants within this sample encode the same CDR3. The rearrangement links TRBV20-1 to TRBJ2-1; 8 nucleotides align to TRBD1. Germline CDR1 and CDR2: DFQATT and SNEGSKA (reference sequence). The V segment lost 6 bases and the J segment 8 bases; nucleotides outside the gene matches: 3. This CDR3 is 11 amino acids long. The CDR3 reads CSASTGDEQFF. The CDR3 DNA sequence: TGCAGTGCCTCGACAGGGGATGAGCAGTTCTTC.

This chain connects TRBV5-1 to TRBJ2-2; maybe TRBD2 (5 bases). The CDR3 is 15 residues long. V was clipped by 4 bases and J by 7 bases, with 17 bases between them. The germline V gene has CDR1 SGHRS and CDR2 YFSETQ. Written as DNA, the CDR3 is TGCGCCAGCAGCCCGCGGGCGGCAACCAACGGGGAGCTGTTTTTT. Translating gives CASSPRAATNGELFF.

The chain is built from TRBV28 and TRBJ2-7, with D maybe TRBD1 (6 bases). Germline V lookup: CDR1 MDHEN, CDR2 SYDVKM. The CDR3 is 11 amino acids. V dropped 8 bases and J dropped 4 bases, with 9 bases sitting between them. CDR3 sequence reads: CASGTPYEQYF. The CDR3 DNA is TGTGCCAGCGGGACACCTTACGAGCAGTACTTC.